These T cell receptor beta chains were read from a single sample in a study of metastatic and nonmetastatic thyroid tumors. TCRdb redid the clone calls on the PCR reads using MiXCR. This sample has about 45,000 clones, with less than 4.5% found just once. Sequencing was carried out using blood. Receptors were obtained from a female donor with papillary thyroid cancer or a benign thyroid nodule (not recorded which). Some clones in this sample may be carry-over from other donors' samples. Both conserved end residues are part of each CDR3. Each record gives: D gene, V gene, clone size, J gene, CDR3 DNA, CDR3 protein. D genes are given only for firm matches. The size field is filled for only some rows; it gives once, few, many or a size class.

>TRBD1|TRBV7-8|many|TRBJ1-4
TGTGCCAGCAGCTTAGGGGGGACAGGGTTTCGAGAAAAACTGTTTTTT
CASSLGGTGFREKLFF
>NA|TRBV20-1|NA|TRBJ1-2
TGCAGTGCCACTGGGTCGTTACACTATGGCTACACCTTC
CSATGSLHYGYTF
>NA|TRBV28|NA|TRBJ1-6
TGTGCCAGCACCACGTCCGGCACTTCACCCCTCCACTTT
CASTTSGTSPLHF
>TRBD1|TRBV2|few|TRBJ1-1
TGTGCCAGCAGGAAAACAGGGGTGATGGAAGCTTTCTTT
CASRKTGVMEAFF
>NA|TRBV7-6|few|TRBJ2-7
TGTGCCAGCAGCGACCAGACAGGCGTCTACGAGCAGTACTTC
CASSDQTGVYEQYF
>NA|TRBV6-5|few|TRBJ1-6
TGTGCCGGCAGTTACGAGGCATGGGTTAATTCACCCCTCCACTTT
CAGSYEAWVNSPLHF
>NA|TRBV4-2|NA|TRBJ2-4
TGTGCCAGCAGCCAAGATGTCGGGTCAGCCAAAAACATTCAGTACTTC
CASSQDVGSAKNIQYF
>NA|TRBV6-1|NA|TRBJ1-4
TGTGCCACCAGTGAAAAAGTGCGAGCATGGTGGGATGAAAAACTGTTTTTT
CATSEKVRAWWDEKLFF
>NA|TRBV20-1|many|TRBJ2-6
TGCAGTGCTAGAGATCCGACAGACTACTCTGGGGCCAACGTCCTGACTTTC
CSARDPTDYSGANVLTF
>TRBD1|TRBV19|many|TRBJ1-6
TGTGCCAGTAGTAGAAACAGGGGGCTGGTATCCTATAATTCACCCCTCCACTTT
CASSRNRGLVSYNSPLHF
>NA|TRBV6-1|medium-sized|TRBJ1-2
TGTGCCAGCGACCTCTCGAGTTCCAACTATGGCTACACCTTC
CASDLSSSNYGYTF
>TRBD2|TRBV19|NA|TRBJ2-1
TGTACCAGTAGGAGTGCGGGAGTGAGTGAGCAGTTCTTC
CTSRSAGVSEQFF
>NA|TRBV12-3/TRBV12-4|many|TRBJ1-1
TGTGCCAGCACCTCCGTACGCATGAACACTGAAGCTTTCTTT
CASTSVRMNTEAFF
>TRBD2|TRBV20-1|many|TRBJ2-1
TGCAGTGCTACCCTACTAGCGGGAGGGGGTGAGCAGTTCTTC
CSATLLAGGGEQFF
>TRBD2|TRBV12-5|many|TRBJ2-5
TGTGCTAGTGCGCCTTTAGCGGGAGGGCATGAGACCCAGTACTTC
CASAPLAGGHETQYF
>NA|TRBV12-3/TRBV12-4|NA|TRBJ1-5
TGCGCCAGCAGAGAAAGTGGGCCCCAGCATTTT
CASRESGPQHF
>NA|TRBV11-3|many|TRBJ1-6
TGTGCCAGCAGCTATGGTGCGGGTTCACCCCTCCACTTT
CASSYGAGSPLHF
>NA|TRBV4-2|many|TRBJ2-3
TGTGCCAGCAGCCAAGAGTTGAGACAGGAGACAGATACGCAGTATTTT
CASSQELRQETDTQYF
>NA|TRBV12-3/TRBV12-4|NA|TRBJ2-1
TGTGCCAGCACCTCCTCTGGATTACTGTTCTTC
CASTSSGLLFF
>NA|TRBV2|many|TRBJ2-2
TGTGCCAGCACCGTGGACTACACCGGGGAGCTGTTTTTT
CASTVDYTGELFF
>NA|TRBV6-1|many|TRBJ2-3
TGTGCCAGCGGCCGCTACCACCGACTCGCCGATACGCAGTATTTT
CASGRYHRLADTQYF
>NA|TRBV29-1|NA|TRBJ2-3
TGCAGCGTTGATGAGGAGGGACTGACAGATACGCAGTATTTT
CSVDEEGLTDTQYF
>NA|TRBV12-3/TRBV12-4|few|TRBJ1-1
TGTGCCAGCAGCTTTATCGTGCCCACTGAAGCTTTATTT
CASSFIVPTEALF
>TRBD1|TRBV19|NA|TRBJ2-1
TGTGCCAGTATCTCGCCTGGGACAGGGGGCAATGAGCAGTTCTTC
CASISPGTGGNEQFF
>TRBD1|TRBV24-1|NA|TRBJ2-2
TGTGCCACCAAGCCCGGACAGGGTAACACCGGGGAGCTGTTTTTT
CATKPGQGNTGELFF
>NA|TRBV6-1|many|TRBJ1-4
TGTGCCAGCAGCGCCTTTCGGGCAACTAATGAAAAACTGTTTTTT
CASSAFRATNEKLFF
>TRBD2|TRBV6-2/TRBV6-3|NA|TRBJ2-1
TGTGCCAGCAGTTACGGCGCGGGAGGCAACTACAATGAGCAGTTCTTC
CASSYGAGGNYNEQFF
>NA|TRBV15|NA|TRBJ2-7
TGTGCCACCAGCAGAGTCCAGGGCGGGGGCTCGGAGGAGCAGTACTTC
CATSRVQGGGSEEQYF
>NA|TRBV27|many|TRBJ1-2
TGTGCCAGCAGTGCCAACTATGCGGGACACCAGGGCTACACCTTC
CASSANYAGHQGYTF
>NA|TRBV11-3|many|TRBJ2-1
TGTGCCAGCACCCTTCAAGCGGGCTCCTACAATGAGCAGTTCTTC
CASTLQAGSYNEQFF
>TRBD1|TRBV20-1|NA|TRBJ2-1
TGCAGTGCTAAGGGACAGGGGGATGAGCAGTTCTTC
CSAKGQGDEQFF
>TRBD2|TRBV4-1|NA|TRBJ2-7
TGCGCCAGCAGCCAACTAGGGACTAGCGAATTCCACGAGCAGTACTTC
CASSQLGTSEFHEQYF
>NA|TRBV20-1|many|TRBJ2-2
TGCAGTGCTCCCGGAGTCGGAGTGAACACCGGGGAGCTGTTTTTT
CSAPGVGVNTGELFF
>NA|TRBV6-1|medium-sized|TRBJ1-6
TGTGCCAGCAGTGGGCCGGGGAGATCACCCCTCCACTTT
CASSGPGRSPLHF
>NA|TRBV27|many|TRBJ2-1
TGTGCCAGCAGTTTATCCCCCAGAAGCTACAATGAGCAGTTCTTC
CASSLSPRSYNEQFF
>NA|TRBV3-1|few|TRBJ2-3
TGTGCCAGCAGCCAAGAGGGTTCTAACACAGATACGCAGTATTTT
CASSQEGSNTDTQYF
>NA|TRBV10-3|many|TRBJ2-1
TGTGCCATCAGGACTGACTTGGGTAATGAGCAGTTCTTC
CAIRTDLGNEQFF
>NA|TRBV18|few|TRBJ1-2
TGTGCCAGCTCACCCCCGCTATCGGAGGGCTACACCTTC
CASSPPLSEGYTF
>TRBD2|TRBV29-1|few|TRBJ2-2
TGCAGCGTTGCGCTAGCGGGAGGTCCAAGTCTCTCCGGGGAGCTGTTTTTT
CSVALAGGPSLSGELFF
>TRBD1|TRBV6-4|many|TRBJ2-7
TGTGCCAGCAGTGACTCGTGGGCCAGGGGGCTTTACGAGCAGTACTTC
CASSDSWARGLYEQYF
>NA|TRBV19|few|TRBJ1-2
TGTGCCAGTCATGCGCCGACAGGTCCGACCTATGGCTACACCTTC
CASHAPTGPTYGYTF
>NA|TRBV28|many|TRBJ1-3
TGTGCCAGCAATCAGGGATTAAACACCATATATTTT
CASNQGLNTIYF
>NA|TRBV25-1|many|TRBJ1-6
TGTGCCAGCAGTGCGGACTCAGAATCTTCACCCCTCCACTTT
CASSADSESSPLHF
>TRBD1|TRBV7-2|many|TRBJ1-5
TGTGCCAGCAGCTCCTCCACAGGGGGAGTGGGTCAGCCCCAGCATTTT
CASSSSTGGVGQPQHF
>NA|TRBV4-1|NA|TRBJ1-4
TGCGCCAGCAGCCAAGGGATTACAGGAGGGTATAATGAAAAACCGTTTTTT
CASSQGITGGYNEKPFF